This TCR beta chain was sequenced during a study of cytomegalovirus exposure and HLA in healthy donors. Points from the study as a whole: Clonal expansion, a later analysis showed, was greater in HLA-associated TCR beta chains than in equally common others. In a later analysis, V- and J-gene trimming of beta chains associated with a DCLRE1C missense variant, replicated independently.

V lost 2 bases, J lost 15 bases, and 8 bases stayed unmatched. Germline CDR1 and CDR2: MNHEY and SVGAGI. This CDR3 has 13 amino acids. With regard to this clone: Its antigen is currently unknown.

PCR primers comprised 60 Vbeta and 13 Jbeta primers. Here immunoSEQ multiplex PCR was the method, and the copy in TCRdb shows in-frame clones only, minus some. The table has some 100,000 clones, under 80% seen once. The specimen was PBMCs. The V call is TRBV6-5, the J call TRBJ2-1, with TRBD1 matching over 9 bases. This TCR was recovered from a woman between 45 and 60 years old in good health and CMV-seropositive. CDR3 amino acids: CASSYGGDRERFF. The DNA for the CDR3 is TGTGCCAGCAGTTACGGAGGGGACAGGGAAAGGTTCTTC.